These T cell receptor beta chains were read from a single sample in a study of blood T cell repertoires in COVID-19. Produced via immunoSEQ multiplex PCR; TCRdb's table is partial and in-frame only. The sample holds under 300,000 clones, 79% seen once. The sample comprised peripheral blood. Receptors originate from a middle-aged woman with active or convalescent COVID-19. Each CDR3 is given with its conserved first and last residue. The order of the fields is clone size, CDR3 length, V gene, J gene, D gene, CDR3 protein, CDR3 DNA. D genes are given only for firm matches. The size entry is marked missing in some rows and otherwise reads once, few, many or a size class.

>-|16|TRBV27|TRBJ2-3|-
CASSGREAASTDTQYF
TGTGCCAGCAGTGGGCGGGAAGCGGCCTCCACAGATACGCAGTATTTT
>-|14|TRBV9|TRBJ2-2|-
CASSIGGHNGELFF
TGTGCCAGCAGCATCGGGGGGCATAACGGGGAGCTGTTTTTT
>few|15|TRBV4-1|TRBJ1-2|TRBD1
CASSRTGPVDYGYTF
TGCGCCAGCAGCCGGACAGGGCCGGTAGACTATGGCTACACCTTC
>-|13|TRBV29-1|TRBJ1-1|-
CSAPIRVGTEAFF
TGCAGCGCGCCGATCAGGGTGGGGACTGAAGCTTTCTTT
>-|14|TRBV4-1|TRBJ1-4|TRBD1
CASSQPGQGIKLFF
TGCGCCAGCAGCCAACCGGGACAGGGGATAAAACTGTTTTTT
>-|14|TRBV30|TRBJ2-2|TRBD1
CAWSVGQNTGELFF
TGTGCCTGGAGTGTGGGACAGAATACCGGGGAGCTGTTTTTT
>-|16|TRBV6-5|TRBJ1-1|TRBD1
CASSYSGQGRTTEAFF
TGTGCCAGCAGTTACTCCGGACAGGGGAGGACCACTGAAGCTTTCTTT
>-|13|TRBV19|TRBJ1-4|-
CASSINRGEKLFF
TGTGCCAGTAGTATAAATCGGGGTGAAAAACTGTTTTTT
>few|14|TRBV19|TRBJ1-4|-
CASSPLGEREKLFF
TGTGCCAGTAGTCCCCTCGGGGAGCGAGAAAAACTGTTTTTT
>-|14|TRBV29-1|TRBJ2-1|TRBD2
CSVSLAGAYNEQFF
TGCAGCGTTTCTCTAGCGGGGGCCTACAATGAGCAGTTCTTC
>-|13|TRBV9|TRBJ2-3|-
CASSVLATDTQYF
TGTGCCAGCAGCGTACTAGCCACAGATACGCAGTATTTT
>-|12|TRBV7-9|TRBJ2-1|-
CASSTLAGEQFF
TGTGCCAGCAGTACCTTGGCGGGTGAGCAGTTCTTC